These 8 T cell receptor beta chains share one sample of origin, sequenced in a study of Graves' ophthalmopathy and Graves' hyperthyroidism. Amplification of the TCR beta CDR3 regions used RNA transcripts (as template). The first round was an RT-PCR with HTBI primers, and the second round was a multiplex PCR. In TCRdb, the multiplex PCR reads were re-called with MiXCR into one record per CDR3 protein. The table lists almost 750,000 distinct CDR3 sequences, around 40% of them singletons. The specimen was peripheral blood. The receptors were gathered from an adult man with Graves' ophthalmopathy.

The V gene is TRBV9, the J gene TRBJ2-3, with D maybe TRBD2 (5 bases). Trimming removed 2 bases at V and 3 bases at J, with 16 bases between. CDR1 is SGDLS, CDR2 YYNGEE, per germline. The CDR3 is 16 amino acids. The chain's CDR3 is CASSVPRASGTDTQYF. The CDR3 nucleotides read TGTGCCAGCAGCGTCCCGAGGGCCTCTGGGACAGATACGCAGTATTTT.

This clonotype turned up a few times. V is TRBV19 and J is TRBJ1-1, with D maybe TRBD1 (5 bases). With 4 bases removed from V and 1 base from J, the gap between germline ends came to 16 bases. CDR1 and CDR2 (germline): LNHDA, SQIVND (reference sequence). There are 16 residues in the CDR3. As DNA, the CDR3 is TGTGCCAGTAGTACCCCGAGACAGATATCGAACACTGAAGCTTTCTTT. Translating it yields CASSTPRQISNTEAFF. Looking up the rest from reference TRBV19 and TRBJ1-1 gives the full variable domain: DGGITQSPKYLFRKEGQNVTLSCEQNLNHDAMYWYRQDPGQGLRLIYYSQIVNDFQKGDIAEGYSVSREKKESFPLTVTSAQKNPTAFYLCASSTPRQISNTEAFFGQGTRLTVV.

The chain links TRBV25-1 to TRBJ1-5, with 11 bases identical to TRBD1. This CDR3 has 14 residues. The junction had 7 bases not matched to a gene; V was cut back by 6 bases and J by 9 bases. Germline CDR1 MGHDK, CDR2 SYGVNS. The CDR3 protein is CASRPGQGDRPQHF. CDR3 sequence (DNA): TGTGCCAGCAGACCGGGACAGGGGGATAGGCCCCAGCATTTT.

The DNA for the CDR3 is TGCAGCGTTGACCGAAGCTATGGCTACACCTTC. Encoded protein: CSVDRSYGYTF. This sequence joins TRBV29-1 and TRBJ1-2; D is ambiguous. Trimming left V 3 bases short and J 4 bases short, with 6 bases between. The CDR3 sequence is 11 residues long. Germline V gives CDR1 SQVTM, CDR2 ANQGSEA.

On this clonotype itself: This clone may be a read error of a much larger clone one base away. This CDR3 is missing its conserved last phenylalanine or tryptophan, likely due to a read error. The rearrangement uses TRBV7-9 and TRBJ2-5; D gene unclear. Trimming shortened V by 5 bases and J by 1 base, and 5 bases separated the two germline ends. Germline V gene data show CDR1 as SEHNR and CDR2 as FQNEAQ (reference sequence). The CDR3 covers 12 residues. The CDR3 sequence: CASSNPQETQYY. The CDR3 DNA reads as TGTGCCAGCAGCAACCCCCAAGAGACCCAGTACTAC.

This chain uses TRBV7-9 with TRBJ2-5; D may be TRBD1 (6 bases). The CDR3 runs to 16 residues. Trimming removed 1 base at V and 4 bases at J, with 16 bases between. Germline V gene sequence: CDR1 SEHNR, CDR2 FQNEAQ (reference sequence). The CDR3 is CASSLGPSLQGETQYF. CDR3 bases: TGTGCCAGCAGCTTAGGCCCGTCTTTACAGGGAGAGACCCAGTACTTC.

Concerning this clonotype: A much larger clone lies a single base off, so this may be a read error. The chain uses TRBV10-2 and TRBJ2-7, with D tentatively TRBD1 (6 bases). V was cut by 6 bases and J by 3 bases, with 12 bases left in between. The CDR3 is 13 amino acids. Germline V gene lookup returns CDR1 WSHSY and CDR2 SAAADI. CDR3 nucleotides: TGCGCCAGCAGCCATGAACAGGGCTACGAGCAGTACTTC. As protein: CASSHEQGYEQYF.

The chain recombines TRBV19 with TRBJ2-3; D might be TRBD1 or TRBD2, each matching 5 bases. V lost 6 bases and J 2 bases, leaving 15 bases between the germline ends. Germline CDR1 LNHDA, CDR2 SQIVND (reference sequence). The CDR3 spans 15 residues. CDR3 amino acids: CASRRSGPITDTQYF. CDR3 sequence (DNA): TGTGCCAGTAGGCGATCGGGACCCATCACAGATACGCAGTATTTT.